These 17 T cell receptor beta chains were sequenced from one sample in a study of T cell responses to AZD1222 COVID-19 vaccine. The table came from immunoSEQ multiplex PCR; TCRdb's copy has only in-frame clones and leaves some out. The data show about 160,000 clones, 80% to 90% seen once. The sample in question was peripheral blood, obtained on day 0 of AZD1222 vaccination. The source is an adult in good health.

The chain combines TRBV7-9 with TRBJ2-7; 7 positions match TRBD2. CDR3 length: 13 amino acids. Germline V gene sequence: CDR1 SEHNR, CDR2 FQNEAQ (reference sequence). The ends lost 1 base at V and 4 bases at J; junction bases unmatched: 1. In nucleotides, the CDR3 is TGTGCCAGCAGCTTAGGGACTAGGTACGAGCAGTACTTC. It specifies CASSLGTRYEQYF.

This rearrangement joins TRBV28 to TRBJ2-7, with 12 bases matching TRBD2. In germline, CDR1 is MDHEN, CDR2 SYDVKM. The CDR3 covers 18 residues. Trimming took 7 bases from V and 4 from J; bases not matched to a gene: 17. The CDR3 nucleotides read TGTGCCAGCACCATAGGACTAGCGGGGTCCCCTAGGAGGTACGAGCAGTACTTC. Protein: CASTIGLAGSPRRYEQYF. The complete variable domain, with remaining parts taken from reference TRBV28 and TRBJ2-7, reads DVKVTQSSRYLVKRTGEKVFLECVQDMDHENMFWYRQDPGLGLRLIYFSYDVKMKEKGDIPEGYSVSREKKERFSLILESASTNQTSMYLCASTIGLAGSPRRYEQYFGPGTRLTVT.

This chain connects TRBV29-1 to TRBJ1-6, with D possibly matching TRBD1 (5 bases). CDR1 is SQVTM, CDR2 ANQGSEA, per germline. V was shortened by 5 bases and J by 5 bases, with 13 bases between the two germline ends. The CDR3 runs to 14 residues. Written as DNA, the CDR3 is TGCAGCGTTCAGCAGGGTGAAAATAATTCACCCCTCCACTTT. Its protein product is CSVQQGENNSPLHF.

The chain recombines TRBV4-3 with TRBJ2-4; D is uncertain. This CDR3 region has 17 residues. The germline V gene has CDR1 LGHNA and CDR2 YSLEER. V lost 0 bases, J lost 0 bases, and 12 bases lay in between. CDR3 sequence: CASSQDSFLLAKNIQYF. DNA for the CDR3: TGCGCCAGCAGCCAAGATTCATTCCTTCTAGCCAAAAACATTCAGTACTTC.

This chain uses TRBV5-1 with TRBJ2-3; D is uncertain. Germline CDR1 SGHRS, CDR2 YFSETQ. V was clipped by 4 bases and J by 4 bases, with 7 bases between them. CDR3 length: 12 amino acids. Here the CDR3 reads CASSVTSDTQYF. Written as DNA, the CDR3 is TGCGCCAGCAGCGTGACCTCAGATACGCAGTATTTT.

J is TRBJ1-2 and V is TRBV19, with 8 nucleotides matching TRBD1. V lost 5 bases, J lost 5 bases, and 7 bases stayed unmatched. The CDR3 runs 14 residues. Germline CDR1 LNHDA, CDR2 SQIVND (reference sequence). CDR3 in DNA: TGTGCCAGTAGTCGGGACAGGCGACCTTATGGCTACACCTTC. Translating gives CASSRDRRPYGYTF.

The table lists this clone with a count of one. The V call is TRBV19, the J call TRBJ2-5; no reliable D call. V was trimmed by 4 bases and J by 3 bases, leaving 9 bases between them. The CDR3 is 13 residues long. CDR1 LNHDA and CDR2 SQIVND come from the germline V gene (reference sequence). CDR3: CASSRDTEETQYF. The CDR3 region has the DNA TGTGCCAGTAGTAGAGACACAGAAGAGACCCAGTACTTC.

The chain links TRBV7-3 to TRBJ2-3; D is ambiguous. The V and J ends lost 0 bases and 4 bases respectively, with 5 bases between them. The CDR3 covers 13 residues. CDR1 is SGHTA, CDR2 FQGTGA, per germline. The DNA for the CDR3 is TGTGCCAGCAGCTTAACCCCCTCAGATACGCAGTATTTT. It encodes CASSLTPSDTQYF.

The genes are TRBV6-2 or TRBV6-3 and TRBJ2-2, with 13 bases matching TRBD2. Germline trimming cut 2 bases from V and 3 bases from J; bases unmatched to any gene: 3. Germline V lookup: CDR1 MNHEY, CDR2 SVGEGT. The CDR3 is 17 amino acids. This CDR3 is CASSYDTSGGDTGELFF. CDR3 DNA: TGTGCCAGCAGTTACGACACTAGCGGGGGGGACACCGGGGAGCTGTTTTTT.

This sequence joins TRBV4-3 and TRBJ1-3; tentatively, D is TRBD1 (6 bases). The germline gives CDR1 LGHNA, CDR2 YSLEER. The CDR3 covers 16 residues. Trimming removed 4 bases at V and 0 bases at J, with 13 bases between. In DNA form, the CDR3 reads TGCGCCAGCAGCCCCTTTGGGGGCAGCTCTGGAAACACCATATATTTT. This gives the protein CASSPFGGSSGNTIYF.

CDR3 DNA sequence: TGTGCCAGCAGCGTAGGGGCGAGGGGGGCACTTAGGCTTTTCTTC. Translating gives CASSVGARGALRLFF. V is TRBV9 and J is TRBJ2-1; D is tentatively TRBD1 or TRBD2 (6 bases each). The length of the CDR3 is 15 residues. V was shortened by 0 bases and J by 16 bases, with 23 bases between the two germline ends. In germline, CDR1 is SGDLS, CDR2 YYNGEE.

V usage is TRBV5-1 and J usage is TRBJ1-4; D is uncertain. Germline assignment: CDR1 SGHRS and CDR2 YFSETQ. Trimming pared 1 base from V and 7 bases from J, leaving 17 bases between. The CDR3 length is 16 residues. The CDR3, as DNA: TGCGCCAGCAGCTTGTTAGTGGGCGGGAGGAGTGAAAAACTGTTTTTT. This codes for CASSLLVGGRSEKLFF. The variable domain in full, completed from reference TRBV5-1 and TRBJ1-4, reads KAGVTQTPRYLIKTRGQQVTLSCSPISGHRSVSWYQQTPGQGLQFLFEYFSETQRNKGNFPGRFSGRQFSNSRSEMNVSTLELGDSALYLCASSLLVGGRSEKLFFGSGTQLSVL.

The rearrangement links TRBV5-6 to TRBJ2-7; tentative D call: TRBD2 (6 bases). The germline V and J ends were trimmed by 2 bases and 5 bases, with 11 bases remaining between them. The length of the CDR3 is 13 residues. Germline CDR1 SGHDT, CDR2 YYEEEE. CDR3 amino acids: CASSFRGGDEQYV. DNA for the CDR3: TGTGCCAGCAGCTTCCGTGGAGGGGACGAGCAGTACGTC.

DNA for the CDR3: TGTGCCAGCAGCTTAACGCCCTGGGGGGAGCAGTACTTC. Its translation is CASSLTPWGEQYF. The chain links TRBV7-3 to TRBJ2-7; D tentatively reads TRBD1 or TRBD2 (5 bases each). V was pared by 0 bases and J by 7 bases, with 10 bases between. CDR3 length: 13 residues. Germline V gene lookup returns CDR1 SGHTA and CDR2 FQGTGA.

The rearrangement joins TRBV5-1 to TRBJ1-3; no clear D gene. V was cut by 3 bases and J by 0 bases, with 10 bases left in between. The CDR3 runs 15 residues. Looked up from germline, CDR1 is SGHRS and CDR2 is YFSETQ. In nucleotides, the CDR3 is TGCGCCAGCAGCTACGACTTGTTCTCTGGAAACACCATATATTTT. Protein: CASSYDLFSGNTIYF.

V gene TRBV6-5 combines with J gene TRBJ1-4; D is ambiguous. Germline V gene lookup returns CDR1 MNHEY and CDR2 SVGAGI. The CDR3 length is 15 residues. V was clipped by 3 bases and J by 5 bases, with 13 bases between them. The CDR3 coding sequence is TGTGCCAGCAGTTATTCCCCAGGATGGAATGAAAAACTGTTTTTT. Residues: CASSYSPGWNEKLFF.

This chain links TRBV2 with TRBJ2-4; D is uncertain. Germline loops: CDR1 SNHLY, CDR2 FYNNEI. The CDR3 extends over 15 amino acids. The V and J ends lost 7 bases and 0 bases respectively, with 13 bases between them. The CDR3 spells CASKGVNLAKNIQYF. In nucleotides, the CDR3 is TGTGCCAGCAAAGGAGTCAACCTAGCCAAAAACATTCAGTACTTC.